This T cell receptor (beta chain) was captured in a study of post-analysis software for immune sequencing data (dated by TCRdb to about 2015). General notes on the study: The recorded disease courses included relapsing-remitting, secondary progressive and progressive-relapsing multiple sclerosis, and some patients had no subtype annotation. Patient repertoires were compared against over ten previously published healthy control repertoires from donors aged about 6 to 26 years. A subset of samples was prepared in parallel using single-end sample barcoding, then pooled and co-amplified after Illumina adapter ligation. Overall study outcomes, separate from this receptor: Strong co-clustering of samples prepared in the same batch was shown by direct clustering with F measure, prompting a batch-effect correction. The control group was slightly older than the multiple sclerosis patient group. Compared with controls, multiple sclerosis patients had significantly lower normalized Chao1 diversity, a finding suggesting substantial peripheral T-cell clonal expansion.

This clonotype was seen a few times. No cognate antigen has been identified for it. Base qualities are not at hand, and no much larger clone is one base apart. Libraries came from PCR. The sequencer listed for this sample is Illumina HiSeq 2500. To reduce PCR and sequencing biases, unique molecular identifiers were incorporated into the TCR beta cDNA libraries. About 500,000 cDNA molecules were obtained for every 1 to 10 million input T cells, so each molecule roughly corresponded to one T cell. Patient libraries were prepared and sequenced with the same protocol used for the earlier healthy control dataset. Samples belonging to the same batch were prepared together, multiplexed and sequenced on a shared HiSeq lane. The source study handled its data this way. MIGEC was used to process the raw barcoded reads, and molecular identifier groups with only a single read were discarded before consensus assembly and CDR3 extraction. VDJtools was used for post-analysis of the clonotype tables, with diversity normalized by down-sampling every dataset to the smallest sample size. Repertoire overlap clustering matched CDR3 amino acid but not nucleotide sequences to correct batch-related cross-sample contamination. TCRdb handled the public reads itself, with Q25 trimming in fastp and clone calling in MiXCR, and kept productive beta chains. Rows with one shared CDR3 protein collapse into an entry with the most common genes and DNA. The authors' filters were not applied to this entry. The sample contains about 380,000 distinct CDR3 sequences, 30% to 45% of them found a single time. The top ten constitute 10% to 15% of the sample.

To demonstrate the VDJtools post-analysis software, the study profiled TCR beta repertoires from the peripheral blood of about a dozen young patients with multiple sclerosis. Multiple sclerosis patients were children and adolescents aged 6 to 15 years. This clonotype was sampled from a girl aged 5 to 17 with multiple sclerosis. Sequenced: blood.

The sequenced DNA is TGCGCCAGCAGCCAAAGCGGGGTTGACTATGGCTACACCTTC. Its amino acids are CASSQSGVDYGYTF. The chain is encoded by TRBV4-1 joined to TRBJ1-2; there is no confident call for the D gene. The germline V gene encodes CDR1 MGHRA and CDR2 YSYEKL. The CDR3, from cysteine to phenylalanine, totals 14 residues. Just the 42-base CDR3 DNA is kept, in frame starting at base 1. V drops 2 bases and J drops 3 bases, leaving 10 bases in between.